This T cell receptor beta chain was identified in a study of OX40 agonist ivuxolimab in advanced cancers. Across the study: Ivuxolimab, which is an agonistic anti-OX40 (CD134) antibody, was administered to the patients. Recorded diagnoses for dose-escalation patients were hepatocellular carcinoma, melanoma, renal cell or head and neck cancer. Mean age 60 years, range roughly 20 to 85; approximately 83% male.

Whole-study findings and limits: Clonal expansion in partial responders at 0.1-3.0 mg/kg ranked among the lowest.

Germline assignment: CDR1 MNHEY and CDR2 SMNVEV (reference sequence). The CDR3 runs to 15 residues. V lost 6 bases to trimming and J lost 4 bases; unmatched junction nucleotides: 9. Sequenced by immunoSEQ multiplex PCR; TCRdb stores in-frame clones only, minus some. The table shows about 66,000 clones, with 85% occurring only once. About this clone itself: What it binds is unknown.

The V gene is TRBV27, the J gene TRBJ1-5; 7 bases line up with TRBD1. The sequenced sample was CD4+ or CD8+ T cells sorted from blood, obtained in a trial of the OX40 agonist ivuxolimab. The receptor's source is an adult with an advanced solid tumor such as melanoma, head and neck, liver or kidney cancer. The CDR3 region is CASSRDSYLNQPQHF. The DNA for the CDR3 is TGTGCCAGCAGCCGGGACAGTTATTTAAATCAGCCCCAGCATTTT.